Presented here are 24 T cell receptor beta chains from one specimen sequenced in a study of T-cell reconstitution after alpha-beta-depleted transplantation in children (dated by TCRdb to 2016 to 2017). The library was generated by PCR. The run used an Illumina HiSeq 2500. To normalize quantification of the TCRbeta repertoire, the TCR libraries were built with molecular barcoding that relied on unique molecular identifiers. TCRdb's own reprocessing of the public reads used fastp at Q25 and MiXCR and kept productive beta chains. For every CDR3 protein sequence, its rows merge into one entry that carries the most common genes and DNA. In this sample the table shows roughly 590,000 distinct CDR3 sequences, roughly 15% of which occur a single time. The ten largest account for under 1.2% of the sample. Sequences were derived from PBMCs from the stem cell graft donor, sampled from the stem cell graft. Receptor source: a human donor who donated a stem cell graft to a child with acute myeloid leukemia.

The sample holds many counts of this clonotype. V gene TRBV12-3 or TRBV12-4 combines with J gene TRBJ1-4, with 9 bases fitting TRBD1. The CDR3 spans 14 residues. After removal of 6 bases from V and 5 bases from J, the junction contained 4 bases not matched to a gene. The CDR3, as DNA: TGTGCCAGCAGCCCGGGACAGGGAAATGAAAAACTGTTTTTT. Encoded protein: CASSPGQGNEKLFF.

The chain couples TRBV27 to TRBJ2-2; the match to TRBD1 covers 8 bases. CDR3 length: 15 residues. In germline, CDR1 is MNHEY, CDR2 SMNVEV (reference sequence). V shed 2 bases and J 4 bases; nucleotides not matched to a gene: 3. In DNA form, the CDR3 reads TGTGCCAGCAGTTTACAGGGGGCGGGCACCGGGGAGCTGTTTTTT. It is translated as CASSLQGAGTGELFF.

This clonotype occurred many times. The CDR3: CSVEDPVPGGVITEAFF. The DNA for the CDR3 is TGCAGCGTTGAAGATCCTGTCCCAGGGGGCGTGATCACTGAAGCTTTCTTT. This chain connects TRBV29-1 to TRBJ1-1, with TRBD1 matching over 8 bases. Germline V gene data show CDR1 as SQVTM and CDR2 as ANQGSEA. Trimming at V came to 0 bases and at J to 4 bases, leaving 13 bases not matched to a gene. The CDR3 covers 17 residues.

The rearrangement uses TRBV7-9 and TRBJ2-2, with 7 bases fitting TRBD1. The CDR3 totals 14 residues. Germline CDR1 and CDR2: SEHNR and FQNEAQ (reference sequence). Germline trimming cut 11 bases from V and 1 base from J; bases unmatched to any gene: 7. In DNA, the CDR3 is TGTGCCGGGTCGGGGACAGTGAACACCGGGGAGCTGTTTTTT. This encodes CAGSGTVNTGELFF.

The chain employs TRBV25-1 and TRBJ2-5; TRBD1 aligns across 7 bases. After removal of 4 bases from V and 5 bases from J, the junction contained 10 bases not matched to a gene. The CDR3 length is 15 residues. Germline CDR1 MGHDK, CDR2 SYGVNS. The CDR3 region is CASSAVYGTAETQYF. The CDR3 DNA reads TGTGCCAGCAGTGCTGTTTACGGGACAGCGGAGACCCAGTACTTC.

V usage is TRBV5-2 and J usage is TRBJ2-3; the D call in the table, TRBD2, was not verified against the DNA. TRBV5-2 is designated a pseudogene. The CDR3 covers 15 residues. The CDR3 reads CASKKDPAGRDTQYF. The DNA for the CDR3 is TGTGCCAGCAAAAAGGACCCTGCAGGGAGGGATACGCAGTATTTT.

This chain uses TRBV21-1 with TRBJ1-2; the table's TRBD1 call for D was not verified on the DNA. TRBV21-1 is an annotated pseudogene. The CDR3 is made up of 17 amino acids. The DNA for the CDR3 is TGTGCCAGCAGCAAAGCTTGGGCTCGACAGGTGGACTATGGCTACACCTTC. It codes for CASSKAWARQVDYGYTF.

This clonotype turned up a few times. This rearrangement joins TRBV6-2 or TRBV6-3 to TRBJ2-7, with 8 bases that match TRBD1. The J segment lost 5 bases and the V segment lost 6 bases, leaving 12 bases of the junction unmatched. This CDR3 is built from 15 residues. The V gene's germline CDR1 is MNHEY and CDR2 SVGEGT. CDR3 sequence: CASRSRTGIINEQYF. Here the CDR3 DNA reads TGTGCCAGCAGATCGCGGACAGGGATTATTAACGAGCAGTACTTC.

This clonotype was found many times. This chain uses TRBV20-1 with TRBJ1-1; tentatively, D is TRBD1 (6 bases). This CDR3 is 14 amino acids long. In germline, CDR1 is DFQATT, CDR2 SNEGSKA (reference sequence). V was trimmed by 2 bases and J by 4 bases, leaving 14 bases between them. CDR3 sequence (DNA): TGCAGTGCTAGATTACAGGGAGCGTTCACTGAAGCTTTCTTT. Its translation is CSARLQGAFTEAFF.

This clonotype turned up a few times. The chain links TRBV5-4 to TRBJ2-7, with 11 bases lining up with TRBD2. CDR1 and CDR2 (germline): SGHNT, YYREEE (reference sequence). V shed 5 bases, J shed 7 bases, and the junction held 11 bases outside the gene matches. The CDR3 contains 15 residues. The CDR3 nucleotides are TGTGCCAGCAGACATGGGACTAGCGGCTCCCAAGAGCAGTACTTC. The encoded protein is CASRHGTSGSQEQYF.

The chain recombines TRBV7-9 with TRBJ1-4; no clear D gene. The germline gives CDR1 SEHNR, CDR2 FQNEAQ (reference sequence). This CDR3 region has 14 residues. Trimming removed 2 bases from V and 11 bases from J, with 15 bases in between. The CDR3: CASSLTGEVAKLFF. Here the CDR3 DNA reads TGTGCCAGCAGCTTAACTGGTGAGGTGGCTAAACTGTTTTTT. The full variable domain, its missing parts supplied by reference TRBV7-9 and TRBJ1-4, is DTGVSQNPRHKITKRGQNVTFRCDPISEHNRLYWYRQTLGQGPEFLTYFQNEAQLEKSRLLSDRFSAERPKGSFSTLEIQRTEQGDSAMYLCASSLTGEVAKLFFGSGTQLSVL.

The chain has TRBV25-1 and TRBJ1-1; 10 bases line up with TRBD1. This CDR3 has 15 residues. Trimming removed 6 bases from V and 4 bases from J; junction bases left unmatched: 8. The germline gives CDR1 MGHDK, CDR2 SYGVNS. The CDR3 loop reads CASRGTGVGGTEAFF. In DNA, the CDR3 is TGTGCCAGCAGAGGGACAGGGGTCGGGGGCACTGAAGCTTTCTTT.

This clonotype has ten or more counts. This rearrangement joins TRBV10-3 to TRBJ2-1; the match to TRBD2 covers 11 bases. The V gene's germline CDR1 is ENHRY and CDR2 SYGVKD. The CDR3 has 15 residues. Losses at the gene ends were 3 bases for V and 7 bases for J; bases not matched to a gene: 5. CDR3 nucleotide sequence: TGTGCCATCAGTGAAGGGACTAGCGGCGTTAATGAGCAGTTCTTC. It yields the protein CAISEGTSGVNEQFF.

At least ten counts were recorded for this clonotype. The chain links TRBV20-1 to TRBJ2-3, with D uncertain. Between the trimmed V and J ends, which lost 2 bases and 4 bases, there was a span of 7 bases. The CDR3 is made up of 12 amino acids. Looked up from germline, CDR1 is DFQATT and CDR2 is SNEGSKA (reference sequence). CDR3 in DNA: TGCAGTGCTAGATCTCACTCAGATACGCAGTATTTT. It specifies CSARSHSDTQYF.

The chain joins TRBV29-1 to TRBJ1-2, with D possibly being TRBD1 (6 bases). The germline V gene encodes CDR1 SQVTM and CDR2 ANQGSEA. Trimming shortened V by 3 bases and J by 6 bases, and 14 bases separated the two germline ends. CDR3 length: 13 amino acids. CDR3 loop: CSVDQGRLDGYTF. CDR3 in DNA: TGCAGCGTTGACCAGGGGAGACTTGATGGCTACACCTTC.

In the case of this clonotype: A much larger clone differs by one base, so this may be a read error. This chain links TRBV20-1 with TRBJ2-3; D is unclear. This CDR3 has 15 amino acids. Trimming pared 5 bases from V and 2 bases from J, leaving 17 bases between. Germline V gene lookup returns CDR1 DFQATT and CDR2 SNEGSKA (reference sequence). The CDR3 sequence is CSAAPRPLSTDTQYF. DNA for the CDR3: TGCAGTGCTGCCCCCCGACCCTTGTCCACAGATACGCAGTATTTT.

The rearrangement joins TRBV7-8 to TRBJ2-3, with D perhaps matching TRBD2 (5 bases). The CDR3 is made up of 15 amino acids. V gave up 4 bases and J gave up 8 bases, with 19 bases separating them. Germline V lookup: CDR1 SGHVS, CDR2 FQNEAQ. The CDR3 reads CASSSPGLSEATQYF. The CDR3 nucleotides read TGTGCCAGCAGCTCCCCCGGACTCTCCGAGGCTACGCAGTATTTT. Looking up the rest from reference TRBV7-8 and TRBJ2-3 gives the full variable domain: GAGVSQSPRYKVAKRGQDVALRCDPISGHVSLFWYQQALGQGPEFLTYFQNEAQLDKSGLPSDRFFAERPEGSVSTLKIQRTQQEDSAVYLCASSSPGLSEATQYFGPGTRLTVL.

This clonotype was seen a handful of times. The chain links TRBV9 to TRBJ2-5; possibly TRBD2 for D (6 bases). V was clipped by 0 bases and J by 3 bases, with 12 bases between them. The CDR3 has 15 amino acids. The germline gives CDR1 SGDLS, CDR2 YYNGEE. For the CDR3, the DNA is TGTGCCAGCAGCGTAGAGGGGACTCCTAAAGAGACCCAGTACTTC. As protein: CASSVEGTPKETQYF.

This clonotype was detected many times. The rearrangement joins TRBV7-2 to TRBJ1-1; the D gene is possibly TRBD1 (5 bases). The CDR3 contains 14 residues. Germline V gene data show CDR1 as SGHTA and CDR2 as FQGNSA. Trimming pared 1 base from V and 1 base from J, leaving 7 bases between. CDR3 DNA sequence: TGTGCCAGCAGCTTAGGGGGGTGGAACACTGAAGCTTTCTTT. Protein: CASSLGGWNTEAFF.

This clonotype was seen many times. The chain links TRBV20-1 to TRBJ2-4; 7 bases map to TRBD1. This CDR3 has 14 residues. Germline CDR1 is DFQATT and CDR2 is SNEGSKA (reference sequence). The trim removed 5 bases at V and 8 bases at J, leaving 12 bases unmatched. The DNA of the CDR3 is TGCAGTGCTGGATACAGGGGCGTGGGGGACATTCAGTACTTC. Residues: CSAGYRGVGDIQYF.

The genes are TRBV2 and TRBJ1-2; a possible D gene is TRBD1 (5 bases). Trimming cost V 7 bases and J 6 bases, with 15 bases left between them. The CDR3 is 13 amino acids. The germline CDR1 and CDR2 sequences are SNHLY and FYNNEI. The CDR3 sequence: CASTGGGVNGYTF. CDR3 coding DNA: TGTGCCAGCACAGGTGGGGGGGTGAATGGCTACACCTTC. The complete variable domain, with remaining parts taken from reference TRBV2 and TRBJ1-2, reads EPEVTQTPSHQVTQMGQEVILRCVPISNHLYFYWYRQILGQKVEFLVSFYNNEISEKSEIFDDQFSVERPDGSNFTLKIRSTKLEDSAMYFCASTGGGVNGYTFGSGTRLTVV.

This clonotype was detected ten times or more. The chain combines TRBV12-3 or TRBV12-4 with TRBJ2-7; TRBD1 matches 7 bases. V shed 4 bases and J 6 bases; nucleotides not matched to a gene: 3. The CDR3 loop spans 12 amino acids. The CDR3: CASSYRGLEQYV. CDR3 nucleotides: TGTGCCAGCAGTTACAGGGGCCTCGAGCAGTACGTC.

This clonotype was seen ten or more times. The V and J genes are TRBV7-3 and TRBJ2-1; D not certain. V was shortened by 1 base and J by 7 bases, with 14 bases between the two germline ends. This CDR3 spans 15 amino acids. Looked up from germline, CDR1 is SGHTA and CDR2 is FQGTGA. As DNA, the CDR3 is TGTGCCAGCAGCTTAATAGATGAAACTCCGAATGAGCAGTTCTTC. As protein: CASSLIDETPNEQFF.

This chain connects TRBV7-6 to TRBJ1-5; 7 bases are shared with TRBD1. CDR1 and CDR2 (germline): SGHVS, FNYEAQ. This CDR3 comprises 15 residues. The V gene end was trimmed by 5 bases and the J gene end by 5 bases; junction bases not matched to a gene: 9. This chain's CDR3 is CASSPGGQRDQPQHF. CDR3 DNA sequence: TGTGCCAGCAGCCCAGGGGGGCAGCGCGATCAGCCCCAGCATTTT.